This TCR beta chain was sequenced in a study of early T cells in non-severe SARS-CoV-2 infection. Across the whole study: Sequencing used unsorted whole-blood bulk RNA, so chains lack pairing.

CDR1 is SGHRS, CDR2 YFSETQ, per germline. This CDR3 region has 11 residues. Deletions cut 0 bases from V and 14 bases from J, with 10 bases between. One entry per CDR3 protein results from TCRdb running MiXCR on the 5' RACE reads. The table has fewer than 60,000 distinct CDR3 sequences, around a tenth seen once; the top ten hold approximately 5.4%. Here the sequenced sample was whole blood, taken at baseline. This chain joins TRBV5-1 and TRBJ2-3; no reliable D call. The clonotype comes from an adult who was a healthcare worker with PCR-confirmed SARS-CoV-2 infection or an uninfected control (not recorded which). CDR3 protein: CASSLGDLRYF. The CDR3 nucleotides read TGCGCCAGCAGCTTGGGAGATCTTCGGTATTTT.